Listed below are T cell receptor beta chains from one sample, sequenced in a study of cytomegalovirus exposure and HLA in healthy donors. Produced via immunoSEQ multiplex PCR; TCRdb's table is partial and in-frame only. Among about 120,000 clones, around 84% were seen once, and the ten largest hold about 3.3%. Input material: PBMCs. These receptors were collected from a woman in her twenties or thirties in good health and CMV-seropositive. The CDR3 runs from the conserved cysteine through the conserved F or W. The D gene is left open where the match is weak. The listing skips clone size in some rows; elsewhere it reads once, few, many or a size class.

clone_size j_call v_call d_call cdr3_nt cdr3_aa
few TRBJ2-1 TRBV7-6 - TGTGCCAGCAGCTTAGGCGGGGCCAATGAGCAGTTCTTC CASSLGGANEQFF
- TRBJ1-3 TRBV15 - TGTGCCACCAGCAGGAGCGGGGAATTATACCGGGCAGCTGGAAACACCATATATTTT CATSRSGELYRAAGNTIYF
- TRBJ2-3 TRBV5-1 - TGCGCCAGCAGCTTGAGGCTAGCTGGGGATACGCAGTATTTT CASSLRLAGDTQYF
- TRBJ1-1 TRBV4-1 - TGCGCCAGCAGCCACCAAATGTCGGGGAACACTGAAGCTTTCTTT CASSHQMSGNTEAFF
- TRBJ1-6 TRBV6-5 - TGTGCCAGCAGTTACTTCGGGCAGGGTAATAATTCACCCCTCCACTTT CASSYFGQGNNSPLHF
many TRBJ1-4 TRBV6-1 - TGTGCCAGCAGGGTGGGGGGTTCGAATGAAAAACTGTTTTTT CASRVGGSNEKLFF
- TRBJ2-2 TRBV6-1 - TGTGCCAGCAGGACCATAGGGGCCGGGGAGCTGTTTTTT CASRTIGAGELFF
- TRBJ1-4 TRBV6-1 - TGTGCCAGCAGGAGAATTCCTTATAATGAAAAACTGTTTTTT CASRRIPYNEKLFF
- TRBJ1-2 TRBV28 - TGTGCCAGCAGTCCTTATGCGCGGGGGCGGCTAGCCTATGGCTACACCTTC CASSPYARGRLAYGYTF
- TRBJ2-1 TRBV4-2 TRBD1 TGTGCCAGCAGCCCCAGGGGGAGCTACAATGAGCAGTTCTTC CASSPRGSYNEQFF
- TRBJ1-5 TRBV6-4 - TGTGCCAGCATCCACTTCGGCGGGCCTAATCAGCCCCAGCATTTT CASIHFGGPNQPQHF
- TRBJ1-5 TRBV4-3 - TGCGCCAGCAGCCAAGATAGTGGGGGAGGAGGTAGCAATCAGCCCCAGCATTTT CASSQDSGGGGSNQPQHF
- TRBJ2-5 TRBV7-2 TRBD2 TGTGCCAGCAGCACAAGGACTAGCCGAGGAGAGACCCAGTACTTC CASSTRTSRGETQYF
- TRBJ2-7 TRBV15 - TGTGCCACCAGCAGAGGTGGGCAGGGTGAATTTGGAGAGCAGTACTTC CATSRGGQGEFGEQYF
- TRBJ2-7 TRBV19 - TGTGCCAGTAGTATGGGGCAGGCCAACTACGAGCAGTACTTC CASSMGQANYEQYF
- TRBJ2-6 TRBV18 TRBD1 TGTGCCAGCTCACCGGGGACAGGGGGCTTGTCCGGGGCCAACGTCCTGACTTTC CASSPGTGGLSGANVLTF
- TRBJ2-6 TRBV7-2 - TGTGCCAGCAGCTTAATCCGTGGGGGGGCGATCTCTGGGGCCAACGTCCTGACTTTC CASSLIRGGAISGANVLTF
- TRBJ1-2 TRBV2 TRBD1 TGTGCCAACTCCGTGGGGACAGTAAGTCAGAATGACTACACCTTC CANSVGTVSQNDYTF
- TRBJ2-5 TRBV7-9 - TGTGCCAGCAGCTTAGCATCAGGGCGAGGAGAGACCCAGTACTTC CASSLASGRGETQYF
- TRBJ2-7 TRBV18 TRBD2 TGTGCCAGCTCACCACGGAATAGCGGGGGCTTACTAGCCTACGAGCAGTACTTC CASSPRNSGGLLAYEQYF
- TRBJ1-3 TRBV5-5 - TGTGCCAGCAGCTTAGGACGATCCATAGCGTCTGGAAACACCATATATTTT CASSLGRSIASGNTIYF
once TRBJ1-4 TRBV7-9 - TGTGCCAGCAGCTTGGGGACCGGGGGTGAAAAACTGTTTTTT CASSLGTGGEKLFF
- TRBJ2-2 TRBV4-1 TRBD2 TGCGCCAGCAGCCAAAAGGGACTAGCGCACACCGGGGAGCTGTTTTTT CASSQKGLAHTGELFF
- TRBJ2-7 TRBV6-1 - TGTGCCAGCAGTGAGGCAGGGCCTCCCTACGAGCAGTACTTC CASSEAGPPYEQYF
- TRBJ2-2 TRBV9 TRBD1 TGTGCCAGCAGCCAACGGACAGGGGGGACCGGGGAGCTGTTTTTT CASSQRTGGTGELFF
- TRBJ2-7 TRBV6-5 TRBD2 TGTGCCAGCTCACCTAGCGGGGCAATCTACGAGCAGTACTTC CASSPSGAIYEQYF
- TRBJ2-7 TRBV4-2 TRBD1 TGTGCCAGCAGCCAGGCGACAGGGGGCCTCTACGAGCAGTACTTC CASSQATGGLYEQYF
- TRBJ2-4 TRBV21-1 - TGTGCCAGCAGCAAGGGACTAATAAACATTCAGTACTTC CASSKGLINIQYF
- TRBJ1-2 TRBV6-1 - TGTGCCAGCAGTGGACAGGCGATCAACTATGGCTACACCTTC CASSGQAINYGYTF
- TRBJ2-7 TRBV9 - TGTGCCAGCAGCGGGACGGACAGCTCCTACGAGCAGTACTTC CASSGTDSSYEQYF
- TRBJ2-2 TRBV28 - TGTGCCAGCAGTTTACCCGGGAACACCGGGGAGCTGTTTTTT CASSLPGNTGELFF
- TRBJ1-5 TRBV6-6 - TGTGCCAGCAGTTCCCGACAGGAGAAGGGTCAGCCCCAGCATTTT CASSSRQEKGQPQHF
- TRBJ1-2 TRBV19 - TGTGCCAGTACCGTGTCCCGGTATAACTATGGCTACACCTTC CASTVSRYNYGYTF
- TRBJ1-2 TRBV21-1 - TGTGCCAGCAGCAGCCGGGACACTAACTATGGCTACACCTTC CASSSRDTNYGYTF
- TRBJ1-1 TRBV30 TRBD1 TGTGCCTGGAGCCCAGGGACAGGGGTTACTGAAGCTTTCTTT CAWSPGTGVTEAFF
- TRBJ2-1 TRBV5-6 TRBD1 TGTGCCAGCAGCCCGTTCCCTCGACAGGGGCGAAATGAGCAGTTCTTC CASSPFPRQGRNEQFF
- TRBJ1-4 TRBV21-1 - TGTGCCAGCAGCCCCGACAGGAGAGGATGCACTAATGAAAAACTGTTTTTT CASSPDRRGCTNEKLFF
- TRBJ1-1 TRBV2 - TGTGCCAGCAGAAGACAGATGAACACTGAAGCTTTCTTT CASRRQMNTEAFF
- TRBJ2-5 TRBV5-4 - TGTGCCAGCAGCCCGGCGGGCGGACAGCCACAAGAGACCCAGTACTTC CASSPAGGQPQETQYF
- TRBJ2-7 TRBV27 TRBD2 TGTGCCAGCAGTCCTCGCTTAGCGGGGGGGCCTGGCGAGCAGTACTTC CASSPRLAGGPGEQYF
- TRBJ1-1 TRBV11-2 - TGTGCCAGCAGCTTCTCGGCACGGGGGGCAGGCGAAGCTTTCTTT CASSFSARGAGEAFF
few TRBJ2-7 TRBV14 TRBD1 TGTGCCAGCAGCGGACGGACAGGGGGTTTTTCCAGATACGAGCAGTACTTC CASSGRTGGFSRYEQYF
- TRBJ2-1 TRBV27 - TGTGCCAGCAGTTTAGCAGGGCCCCCCAATGAGCAGTTCTTC CASSLAGPPNEQFF
- TRBJ1-1 TRBV30 - TGTGCCTGGAGTGTACTCCCCGGGAACAGAAGACACACTGAAGCTTTCTTT CAWSVLPGNRRHTEAFF
once TRBJ2-1 TRBV19 TRBD1 TGTGCCAGTAGTAAGCTCCCGGGACAGGGGCCCAATGAGCAGTTCTTC CASSKLPGQGPNEQFF
- TRBJ2-1 TRBV4-3 TRBD2 TGCGCCAGCAGCCAAGTGAGCGGGGGGGCCGTGTACAATGAGCAGTTCTTC CASSQVSGGAVYNEQFF
once TRBJ1-2 TRBV6-5 - TGTGCCAGCAGTTACTCTGGGACAAGGAATGGCTACACCTTC CASSYSGTRNGYTF
- TRBJ1-2 TRBV7-8 - TGTGCCAGCAGCTTGAAATGGTCAGGGGACTATGGCTACACCTTC CASSLKWSGDYGYTF
- TRBJ1-3 TRBV30 - TGTGCCTGGAGTGTGGGGCAGGGAGGGGGATACTCTGGAAACACCATATATTTT CAWSVGQGGGYSGNTIYF
- TRBJ1-5 TRBV10-3 - TGTGCCATCAGTGTCGGCAGGGATAGCAATCAGCCCCAGCATTTT CAISVGRDSNQPQHF
- TRBJ1-1 TRBV30 - TGTGCCTGGAATAAGCACCCCGTCGGGTATACTGAAGCTTTCTTT CAWNKHPVGYTEAFF
- TRBJ1-4 TRBV14 - TGTGCCAGCGCCCATGTTCAGGAAAAACTGTTTTTT CASAHVQEKLFF
- TRBJ1-1 TRBV2 - TGTGCCAGCAGCGACAGTCCCGGCTCAGCTTTCTTT CASSDSPGSAFF
- TRBJ1-6 TRBV27 - TGTGCCAGCAGCCCCCTCAGTAATTCACCCCTCCACTTT CASSPLSNSPLHF
- TRBJ2-7 TRBV28 TRBD1 TGTGCCAGCAGACCCCAGGGGGCTCTTTACGAGCAGTACTTC CASRPQGALYEQYF
- TRBJ2-1 TRBV4-1 - TGCGCCAGCAGCCCTCACGGGGGATACAATGAGCAGTTCTTC CASSPHGGYNEQFF
- TRBJ2-7 TRBV7-2 TRBD1 TGTGCCAGCAGCTTAGCGCCCGGGGGGACAGGGGGCTACGAGCAGTACTTC CASSLAPGGTGGYEQYF
- TRBJ1-4 TRBV12-5 TRBD1 TGTGCTAGTGGTTTGGTGCAGGGGGAAGTAGGTGAAAAACTGTTTTTT CASGLVQGEVGEKLFF